This TCR beta chain was recorded in a study of blood T cells in healthy people across ages. This clonotype was seen a handful of times. Its antigen is still unknown. Study findings and constraints: Donor CMV infection status was unknown, possibly confounding age-related changes in expanded clonotypes. The fall in TCR beta diversity per million T cells was roughly linear with age.

Trimming cost V 5 bases and J 4 bases, with 8 bases left between them. Germline V gene data show CDR1 as GTSNPN and CDR2 as SVGIG (reference sequence). The CDR3 has 11 residues. The second PCR ran 7 to 11 cycles with a sample-barcoded 5' primer and J-beta primers. Each cDNA molecule was tagged by a template-switch adaptor that had 12 random nucleotides. TCRdb reprocessed the 5' RACE reads via MiXCR and lists one record per CDR3 protein. The table records about 1.4 million distinct CDR3 sequences, roughly 64% of them present only once. The TCR originated in a man younger than 35 in good health. Sequencing was carried out using blood. The gene calls are TRBV30 and TRBJ1-2; D is perhaps TRBD1 (6 bases). CDR3 protein: CAWGQSYGYTF. DNA for the CDR3: TGTGCCTGGGGACAGTCCTATGGCTACACCTTC.